These 20 T cell receptor beta chains were all obtained from the same sample, sequenced in a study of cytomegalovirus exposure and HLA in healthy donors. It was with 60 Vbeta and 13 Jbeta primers that the PCR ran. Generated by immunoSEQ multiplex PCR, the TCRdb table keeps only in-frame clones and is missing some. The sample lists fewer than 130,000 clones, roughly 85% occurring once. The sample consisted of PBMCs. Receptor source: a woman aged 40 to 50 in good health and CMV-seronegative.

J is TRBJ2-3 and V is TRBV7-2; D not resolved. The V gene lost 5 bases and the J gene lost 3 bases, with 12 bases spanning the gap. The CDR3 runs 14 residues. Germline CDR1 is SGHTA and CDR2 is FQGNSA. CDR3 residues: CASSPDWQTDTQYF. The DNA of the CDR3 is TGTGCCAGCAGCCCTGACTGGCAAACAGATACGCAGTATTTT.

The chain uses TRBV7-2 and TRBJ2-1, with TRBD2 matching 12 bases. The CDR3 runs to 15 residues. Germline trimming cut 2 bases from V and 6 bases from J; bases unmatched to any gene: 2. CDR1 SGHTA and CDR2 FQGNSA come from the germline V gene. Written as DNA, the CDR3 is TGTGCCAGCAGCTTACTAGCGGGGGGGGTCAATGAGCAGTTCTTC. Translating gives CASSLLAGGVNEQFF.

V is TRBV30 and J is TRBJ2-4; tentatively, D is TRBD2 (6 bases). The germline V gene encodes CDR1 GTSNPN and CDR2 SVGIG (reference sequence). The CDR3 is 14 amino acids. V was shortened by 3 bases and J by 0 bases, with 9 bases between the two germline ends. CDR3 in DNA: TGTGCCTGGAGCGGGGGTATAGCCAAAAACATTCAGTACTTC. Translation: CAWSGGIAKNIQYF.

This sequence joins TRBV6-5 and TRBJ1-1; D is undetermined. This CDR3 region has 14 residues. With 0 bases removed from V and 0 bases from J, the gap between germline ends came to 5 bases. Germline CDR1 and CDR2: MNHEY and SVGAGI. The CDR3 sequence is CASSYSQMNTEAFF. CDR3 in DNA: TGTGCCAGCAGTTACTCCCAGATGAACACTGAAGCTTTCTTT.

The rearrangement links TRBV9 to TRBJ1-3, with a tentative D call TRBD1 (6 bases). Germline V gives CDR1 SGDLS, CDR2 YYNGEE. Trimming removed 0 bases from V and 0 bases from J, with 13 bases in between. The CDR3 has 17 residues. CDR3 residues: CASSVGTDPFSGNTIYF. CDR3 coding DNA: TGTGCCAGCAGCGTAGGGACAGACCCTTTCTCTGGAAACACCATATATTTT.

V is TRBV6-1 and J is TRBJ1-4; a possible D gene is TRBD1 (5 bases). This CDR3 is built from 12 residues. Germline V lookup: CDR1 MNHNS, CDR2 SASEGT. V dropped 2 bases and J dropped 11 bases, with 9 bases sitting between them. CDR3 sequence: CASSERRDKLFF. The CDR3 nucleotides read TGTGCCAGCAGTGAAAGGAGGGACAAACTGTTTTTT.

This chain links TRBV28 with TRBJ1-1; a weak D match, TRBD1 (5 bases). CDR1 is MDHEN, CDR2 SYDVKM, per germline. This CDR3 is 13 amino acids long. Between the trimmed V and J ends, which lost 4 bases and 11 bases, there was a span of 17 bases. The CDR3 reads CASSSDSSKGAFF. CDR3 in DNA: TGTGCCAGCAGTTCAGACAGCTCAAAAGGGGCTTTCTTT.

The sample holds one count of this clone. The V gene is TRBV10-2, the J gene TRBJ1-5; no clear D. V shed 4 bases and J shed 0 bases, with 16 bases lying between them. The germline V gene encodes CDR1 WSHSY and CDR2 SAAADI. The CDR3 has 17 amino acids. The CDR3 loop is CASSGRLEAYSNQPQHF. The CDR3 bases are TGCGCCAGCAGTGGCCGTTTAGAGGCATATAGCAATCAGCCCCAGCATTTT.

This clone came up a few times. V and J are TRBV7-8 and TRBJ2-4; the D gene is possibly TRBD2 (5 bases). V was pared by 4 bases and J by 0 bases, with 16 bases between. The CDR3 spans 17 residues. Germline lookup yields CDR1 SGHVS and CDR2 FQNEAQ. CDR3 in amino acids: CASSSTSYGIAKNIQYF. DNA of the CDR3: TGTGCCAGCAGCTCGACATCTTACGGGATAGCCAAAAACATTCAGTACTTC.

This clone was counted a few times. The genes are TRBV7-9 and TRBJ1-1; possible D gene TRBD1, 5 bases. CDR1 and CDR2 from the germline V gene are SEHNR and FQNEAQ (reference sequence). This CDR3 spans 15 amino acids. V was cut by 2 bases and J by 2 bases, with 12 bases left in between. The CDR3 sequence: CASSLTSTANTEAFF. CDR3 in DNA: TGTGCCAGCAGCTTAACGTCGACAGCTAACACTGAAGCTTTCTTT. The complete variable domain, with remaining parts taken from reference TRBV7-9 and TRBJ1-1, reads DTGVSQNPRHKITKRGQNVTFRCDPISEHNRLYWYRQTLGQGPEFLTYFQNEAQLEKSRLLSDRFSAERPKGSFSTLEIQRTEQGDSAMYLCASSLTSTANTEAFFGQGTRLTVV.

For this clone: The junction shows a germline mismatch at one end, possibly a read error. The genes are TRBV19 and TRBJ1-1; 7 nucleotides match TRBD1. Germline V gene lookup returns CDR1 LNHDA and CDR2 SQIVND (reference sequence). The CDR3 runs 18 residues. This CDR3 is CASIGGGRQTGPNTEALF. The CDR3 DNA sequence: TGTGCCAGTATTGGAGGGGGCAGACAAACGGGCCCCAACACTGAAGCTCTCTTT.

The chain combines TRBV27 with TRBJ2-3; D perhaps matches TRBD1 (5 bases). The germline CDR1 and CDR2 sequences are MNHEY and SMNVEV (reference sequence). V was clipped by 3 bases and J by 6 bases, with 19 bases between them. The CDR3 extends over 16 amino acids. This CDR3 reads CASSFRHDSLTDTQYF. The CDR3 DNA follows: TGTGCCAGCAGTTTCCGCCACGACAGTTTAACCGATACGCAGTATTTT.

V usage is TRBV5-4 and J usage is TRBJ1-1, with D unclear. Germline-derived CDR1 and CDR2 are SGHNT and YYREEE (reference sequence). Trimming cost V 1 base and J 4 bases, with 8 bases left between them. CDR3 length: 13 residues. CDR3 in amino acids: CASSLHIGTEAFF. The CDR3 DNA reads as TGTGCCAGCAGCTTGCACATTGGCACTGAAGCTTTCTTT.

The V and J genes are TRBV18 and TRBJ1-1, with 8 positions matching TRBD1. The CDR3 length is 13 residues. In germline, CDR1 is KGHSH, CDR2 LQKENI. The V and J ends lost 3 bases and 7 bases, in that order; junction bases with no gene match: 4. The CDR3, as DNA: TGTGCCAGCTCACCGGGACAGGACTATGAAGCTTTCTTT. As protein: CASSPGQDYEAFF.

Here the CDR3 reads CASSWDSSRETQYF. CDR3 DNA sequence: TGTGCCAGCAGCTGGGACAGCAGTCGGGAGACCCAGTACTTC. The chain is built from TRBV5-4 and TRBJ2-5, with 7 bases fitting TRBD1. Germline lookup yields CDR1 SGHNT and CDR2 YYREEE (reference sequence). There are 14 residues in the CDR3. V lost 3 bases to trimming and J lost 5 bases; unmatched junction nucleotides: 7.

V is TRBV6-5 and J is TRBJ1-1; tentatively, D is TRBD1 (5 bases). V gave up 7 bases and J gave up 3 bases, with 12 bases separating them. CDR3 size: 13 residues. Germline V gives CDR1 MNHEY, CDR2 SVGAGI. CDR3 sequence reads: CASTPGDDTEAFF. CDR3 bases: TGTGCCAGCACCCCGGGGGATGACACTGAAGCTTTCTTT.

The chain couples TRBV10-1 to TRBJ1-1, with TRBD1 matching over 8 bases. V gave up 4 bases and J gave up 1 base; unmatched junction bases: 2. The CDR3 extends over 14 amino acids. Germline CDR1 reads WNHNN; CDR2 reads SYGVQD (reference sequence). The CDR3 loop reads CASSGGQGNTEAFF. The CDR3, as DNA: TGCGCCAGCAGTGGAGGACAGGGGAACACTGAAGCTTTCTTT.

This chain uses TRBV5-4 with TRBJ1-1; D may be TRBD1 (6 bases). V was shortened by 4 bases and J by 4 bases, with 11 bases between the two germline ends. The CDR3 covers 13 residues. Germline V gives CDR1 SGHNT, CDR2 YYREEE (reference sequence). Here the CDR3 reads CASSMDSSTEAFF. In nucleotides, the CDR3 is TGTGCCAGCAGCATGGACAGCTCCACTGAAGCTTTCTTT.

The chain couples TRBV28 to TRBJ2-5; 9 nucleotides line up with TRBD1. The J call may be mistaken, given a closer DNA end match to TRBJ2-7. Germline CDR1 reads MDHEN; CDR2 reads SYDVKM. CDR3 length: 15 residues. CDR3 nucleotide sequence: TGTGCCAGCAGTTCCGCCGGGACAGGGAACTACGAGCAGTACTTC. This codes for CASSSAGTGNYEQYF.

This clone was observed a few times. J is TRBJ2-7 and V is TRBV7-9, with TRBD1 as a possible D gene (6 bases). Trimming pared 2 bases from V and 3 bases from J, leaving 8 bases between. Per germline, CDR1 SEHNR and CDR2 FQNEAQ (reference sequence). The length of the CDR3 is 13 residues. The CDR3 DNA is TGTGCCAGCAGCTTAAGGGGGATCTACGAGCAGTACTTC. This translates into CASSLRGIYEQYF.